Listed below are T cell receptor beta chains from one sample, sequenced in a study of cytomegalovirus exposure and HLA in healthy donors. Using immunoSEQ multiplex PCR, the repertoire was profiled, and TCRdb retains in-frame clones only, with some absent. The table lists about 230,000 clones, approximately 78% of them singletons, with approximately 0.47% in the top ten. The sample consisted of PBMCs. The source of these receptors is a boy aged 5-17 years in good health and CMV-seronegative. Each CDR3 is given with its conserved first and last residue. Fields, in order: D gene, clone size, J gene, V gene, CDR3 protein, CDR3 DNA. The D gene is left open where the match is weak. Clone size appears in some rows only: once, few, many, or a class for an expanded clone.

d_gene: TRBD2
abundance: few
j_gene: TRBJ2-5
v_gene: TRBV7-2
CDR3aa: CASSSWTSGRETQYF
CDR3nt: TGTGCCAGCAGCTCCTGGACTAGCGGGAGGGAGACCCAGTACTTC

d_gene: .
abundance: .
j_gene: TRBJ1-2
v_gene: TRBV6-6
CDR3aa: CASNSRLRSYTF
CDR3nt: TGTGCCAGCAATTCCCGGTTGCGAAGCTACACCTTC

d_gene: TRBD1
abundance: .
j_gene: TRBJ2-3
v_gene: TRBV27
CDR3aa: CASSILGQGGTDTQYF
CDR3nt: TGTGCCAGCAGTATACTGGGACAGGGTGGCACAGATACGCAGTATTTT

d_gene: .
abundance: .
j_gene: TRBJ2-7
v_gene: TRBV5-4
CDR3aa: CASSDRSSYEQYF
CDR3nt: TGTGCCAGCAGCGACCGGAGCTCCTACGAGCAGTACTTC

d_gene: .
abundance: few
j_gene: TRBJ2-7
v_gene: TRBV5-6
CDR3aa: CASSPQQGTPFEQYF
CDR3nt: TGTGCCAGCAGCCCGCAACAGGGGACTCCTTTCGAGCAGTACTTC

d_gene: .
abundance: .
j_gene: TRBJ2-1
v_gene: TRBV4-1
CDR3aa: CASSQEPIDNEQFF
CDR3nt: TGCGCCAGCAGCCAAGAACCTATAGATAATGAGCAGTTCTTC

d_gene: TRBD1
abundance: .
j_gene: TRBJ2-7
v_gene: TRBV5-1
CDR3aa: CASSHTQGAGEQYF
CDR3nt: TGCGCCAGCAGCCACACACAGGGGGCAGGGGAGCAGTACTTC

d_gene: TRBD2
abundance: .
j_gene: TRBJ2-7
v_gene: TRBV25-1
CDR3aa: CASSLGLAGPYEQYF
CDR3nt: TGTGCCAGCTCATTGGGACTAGCGGGGCCCTACGAGCAGTACTTC

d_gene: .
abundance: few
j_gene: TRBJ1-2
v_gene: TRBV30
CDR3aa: CAWAPGGDGYTF
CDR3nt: TGTGCCTGGGCCCCGGGGGGTGATGGCTACACCTTC

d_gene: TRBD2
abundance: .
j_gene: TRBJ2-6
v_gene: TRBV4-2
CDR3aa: CASSPHRWLAGGGEANVLTF
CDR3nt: TGTGCCAGCAGCCCCCATAGGTGGTTAGCGGGAGGGGGAGAGGCCAACGTCCTGACTTTC

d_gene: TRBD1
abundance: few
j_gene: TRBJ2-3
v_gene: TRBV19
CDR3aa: CASSGTGGTDTQYF
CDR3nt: TGTGCCAGTAGTGGGACAGGGGGCACAGATACGCAGTATTTT

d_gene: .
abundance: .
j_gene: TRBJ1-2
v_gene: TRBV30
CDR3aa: CAWSVSRDYGYTF
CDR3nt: TGTGCCTGGAGTGTGAGCCGCGACTATGGCTACACCTTC

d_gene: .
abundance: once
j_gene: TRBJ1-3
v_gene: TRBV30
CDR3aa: CAWSVAGNTIYF
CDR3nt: TGTGCCTGGAGTGTAGCGGGAAACACCATATATTTT

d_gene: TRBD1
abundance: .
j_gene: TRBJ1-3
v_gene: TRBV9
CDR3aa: CASSGQTGEDPRNTIYF
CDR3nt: TGTGCCAGCAGCGGTCAGACAGGGGAAGATCCTCGAAACACCATATATTTT

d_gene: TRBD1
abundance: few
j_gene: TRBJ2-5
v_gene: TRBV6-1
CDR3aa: CASSEGTGGAETQYF
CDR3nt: TGTGCCAGCAGTGAAGGGACAGGGGGCGCAGAGACCCAGTACTTC

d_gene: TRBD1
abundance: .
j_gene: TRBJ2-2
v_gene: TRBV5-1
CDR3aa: CASSLDQDRGRNTGELFF
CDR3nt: TGCGCCAGCAGCTTGGATCAGGACAGGGGACGGAACACCGGGGAGCTGTTTTTT

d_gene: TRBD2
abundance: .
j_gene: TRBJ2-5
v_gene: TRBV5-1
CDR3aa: CASSRRLAGIGETQYF
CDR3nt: TGCGCCAGCAGCCGAAGACTAGCGGGGATAGGAGAGACCCAGTACTTC

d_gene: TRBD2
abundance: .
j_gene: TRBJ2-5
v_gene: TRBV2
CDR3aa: CASRYGAAGAQETQYF
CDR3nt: TGTGCCAGCAGGTATGGAGCAGCGGGGGCCCAAGAGACCCAGTACTTC